One sample yielded the 15 T cell receptor beta chains listed below, sequenced in a study of cytomegalovirus exposure and HLA in healthy donors. Repertoires were generated with immunoSEQ multiplex PCR, while TCRdb's copy carries only in-frame clones and drops some. The data show approximately 220,000 clones, with approximately 83% seen just once and about 14% held by the top ten. Sequenced: PBMCs. Receptors were obtained from a woman between 25 and 40 years old in good health and CMV-seropositive.

This chain joins TRBV6-5 and TRBJ2-7; D possibly corresponds to TRBD1 (5 bases). This CDR3 region has 13 residues. Trimming took 6 bases from V and 7 from J, leaving 16 bases between them. Germline CDR1 and CDR2: MNHEY and SVGAGI. CDR3 amino acids: CASSPSRVREQYF. DNA of the CDR3: TGTGCCAGCAGCCCCTCCAGGGTTCGGGAGCAGTACTTC.

The chain employs TRBV28 and TRBJ2-7; 8 bases are shared with TRBD1. Germline CDR1 and CDR2: MDHEN and SYDVKM. The CDR3 is 15 residues long. V shed 2 bases and J 4 bases; nucleotides not matched to a gene: 7. The CDR3 region is CASSLGQGPSYEQYF. CDR3 coding DNA: TGTGCCAGCAGTTTAGGACAGGGCCCCTCGTACGAGCAGTACTTC.

This clone has more than one count but fewer than ten. V gene TRBV2 combines with J gene TRBJ1-2, with D perhaps TRBD1 (5 bases). V lost 7 bases, J lost 4 bases, and 13 bases lay in between. There are 13 residues in the CDR3. Per germline, CDR1 SNHLY and CDR2 FYNNEI. The CDR3 DNA sequence: TGTGCCAGCAATGGCGGACACCGCTATGGCTACACCTTC. It translates to CASNGGHRYGYTF. Supplemented by reference TRBV2 and TRBJ1-2, the full variable domain reads EPEVTQTPSHQVTQMGQEVILRCVPISNHLYFYWYRQILGQKVEFLVSFYNNEISEKSEIFDDQFSVERPDGSNFTLKIRSTKLEDSAMYFCASNGGHRYGYTFGSGTRLTVV.

V is TRBV29-1 and J is TRBJ2-7, with TRBD2 matching 8 bases. The CDR3 is 15 amino acids. CDR1 is SQVTM, CDR2 ANQGSEA, per germline. V lost 4 bases and J lost 1; bases outside the gene matches: 9. As DNA, the CDR3 is TGCAGCGTTGCCACAAGCGGGAGAGTTTCCTACGAGCAGTACTTC. Encoded protein: CSVATSGRVSYEQYF.

The chain links TRBV6-5 to TRBJ1-2; perhaps TRBD1 as D (5 bases). CDR3 length equals 15 residues. From germline, CDR1 is MNHEY and CDR2 SVGAGI. The germline V and J ends were trimmed by 0 bases and 4 bases, with 12 bases remaining between them. The CDR3 sequence is CASSYSAGRTYGYTF. The CDR3 DNA sequence: TGTGCCAGCAGTTACTCCGCAGGGAGGACCTATGGCTACACCTTC.

The chain combines TRBV30 with TRBJ2-7; D is tentatively TRBD1 or TRBD2 (5 bases each). The germline V gene encodes CDR1 GTSNPN and CDR2 SVGIG (reference sequence). The CDR3 totals 15 residues. Trimming took 3 bases from V and 0 from J, leaving 15 bases between them. The CDR3 nucleotides are TGTGCCTGGAGCCAATGGAAGGGGAGCTCCTACGAGCAGTACTTC. It yields the protein CAWSQWKGSSYEQYF.

The V gene is TRBV9, the J gene TRBJ2-7; D is perhaps TRBD1 (5 bases). CDR1 and CDR2 from the germline V gene are SGDLS and YYNGEE. V was trimmed by 2 bases and J by 5 bases, leaving 14 bases between them. This CDR3 is built from 14 residues. The CDR3, as DNA: TGTGCCAGCAGCGTCTCAGGGATTGACCACGAGCAGTACTTC. This translates into CASSVSGIDHEQYF.

As DNA, the CDR3 is TGTGCCAGTAGTATAGATATGGCTAGCGGGTACTACGAGCAGTACTTC. Translating it yields CASSIDMASGYYEQYF. The gene calls are TRBV19 and TRBJ2-7; 8 nucleotides align to TRBD2. CDR1 is LNHDA and CDR2 is SQIVND in the germline V gene (reference sequence). V was clipped by 0 bases and J by 3 bases; unmatched bases: 7. The CDR3 contains 16 residues.

This chain connects TRBV7-8 to TRBJ1-1; perhaps TRBD1 as D (6 bases). CDR3 length: 14 amino acids. Per germline, CDR1 SGHVS and CDR2 FQNEAQ. The V end lost 1 base, the J end lost 1 base, and 7 bases lay between the germline ends. The CDR3 reads CASSLGTANTEAFF. The CDR3 region has the DNA TGTGCCAGCAGCTTAGGGACAGCGAACACTGAAGCTTTCTTT.

This sequence joins TRBV9 and TRBJ2-3; D might be TRBD1 or TRBD2, each matching 6 bases. Trimming cost V 3 bases and J 6 bases, with 11 bases left between them. This CDR3 has 13 residues. CDR1 is SGDLS, CDR2 YYNGEE, per germline. The CDR3 region is CASSDEGGDTQYF. The CDR3 nucleotides are TGTGCCAGCAGCGATGAAGGGGGGGATACGCAGTATTTT.

This chain joins TRBV30 and TRBJ2-1, with D possibly matching TRBD2 (5 bases). V lost 0 bases to trimming and J lost 8 bases, with 11 bases between them. This CDR3 region has 13 residues. Germline V CDR1 and CDR2: GTSNPN, SVGIG (reference sequence). This CDR3 reads CAWSVTGFYEQFF. The CDR3 nucleotides read TGTGCCTGGAGTGTAACGGGATTCTATGAGCAGTTCTTC.

The chain is built from TRBV27 and TRBJ2-4; D might be TRBD1 or TRBD2, each matching 5 bases. The germline V gene has CDR1 MNHEY and CDR2 SMNVEV (reference sequence). This CDR3 contains 15 residues. V was cut by 6 bases and J by 6 bases, with 18 bases left in between. The DNA for the CDR3 is TGTGCCAGCAGACCCAACACGGGGACGGCAAACATTCAGTACTTC. Protein: CASRPNTGTANIQYF.

The chain carries TRBV6-4 and TRBJ2-1, with D uncertain. CDR3 length: 14 amino acids. The germline V gene has CDR1 MRHNA and CDR2 SNTAGT. V was shortened by 4 bases and J by 6 bases, with 13 bases between the two germline ends. Written as DNA, the CDR3 is TGTGCCAGCAGTGCCACGCTAGAGTTCAATGAGCAGTTCTTC. Amino acid sequence: CASSATLEFNEQFF.

The CDR3 protein is CAWRGTASEQFF. CDR3 bases: TGTGCCTGGAGGGGGACAGCCAGTGAGCAGTTCTTC. The chain links TRBV30 to TRBJ2-1, with 7 bases fitting TRBD1. Germline CDR1 and CDR2: GTSNPN and SVGIG (reference sequence). This CDR3 region has 12 residues. V trimming: 3 bases; J trimming: 9 bases; junction bases outside the gene matches: 5. Full variable domain (rest looked up from reference TRBV30 and TRBJ2-1): SQTIHQWPATLVQPVGSPLSLECTVEGTSNPNLYWYRQAAGRGLQLLFYSVGIGQISSEVPQNLSASRPQDRQFILSSKKLLLSDSGFYLCAWRGTASEQFFGPGTRLTVL.

The V gene is TRBV28, the J gene TRBJ2-5, with 10 bases identical to TRBD1. CDR3 size: 19 residues. The germline gives CDR1 MDHEN, CDR2 SYDVKM. Trimming at V came to 4 bases and at J to 0 bases, leaving 14 bases not matched to a gene. CDR3 amino acids: CASSYPSGQGLGYQETQYF. CDR3 in DNA: TGTGCCAGCAGTTATCCTTCGGGACAGGGGCTCGGGTACCAAGAGACCCAGTACTTC.